The 19 T cell receptor beta chains in this list originate from one sample, sequenced in a study of vaccination and CD4 T cells after COVID-19. Documented treatment: approximately 9-day PBMC culture with coronavirus spike peptide pools or control peptides (ViraFEST assay). These receptors have no identified antigens. With the Oncomine TCR Beta short-read assay, DNA from cultured CD4+ T cells was sequenced. TCRdb reanalysed the PCR reads using MiXCR and keeps one entry per CDR3 protein. The sample records under 20,000 distinct CDR3 sequences, under 70% being singletons. What was sequenced was CD4+ T cells from blood, cultured in vitro. The receptors stem from a human donor who had recovered from COVID-19.

This clonotype was counted a single time. The CDR3 DNA follows: TGTGCCACCAGTGATTGGGGACTAGCGGGAGTGAGTGAGCAGTTCTTC. Translation: CATSDWGLAGVSEQFF. The chain couples TRBV24-1 to TRBJ2-1, with TRBD2 matching 14 bases. The CDR3 totals 16 residues. Germline V CDR1 and CDR2: KGHDR, SFDVKD. J lost 9 bases, V lost 2 bases, and 5 bases had no gene match.

The chain uses TRBV6-1 and TRBJ2-7, with D unclear. Germline V gene data show CDR1 as MNHNS and CDR2 as SASEGT. V was cut by 6 bases and J by 2 bases, with 20 bases left in between. The CDR3 is made up of 16 amino acids. The CDR3 bases are TGTGCCAGCAGCCACACCGTGATTATCCCCCCCTACGAGCAGTACTTC. It codes for CASSHTVIIPPYEQYF.

The J gene is TRBJ2-7, the V gene TRBV7-2; 9 positions agree with TRBD2. CDR1 is SGHTA, CDR2 FQGNSA, per germline. The CDR3 runs 16 residues. V trimming: 1 base; J trimming: 5 bases; junction bases outside the gene matches: 9. The CDR3 DNA sequence: TGTGCCAGCAGCTTAGGGGGCGTAGCGGGAGTGAACGAGCAGTACTTC. Encoded protein: CASSLGGVAGVNEQYF. The full variable domain, in which reference TRBV7-2 and TRBJ2-7 provide the parts outside the CDR3, is GAGVSQSPSNKVTEKGKDVELRCDPISGHTALYWYRQSLGQGLEFLIYFQGNSAPDKSGLPSDRFSAERTGGSVSTLTIQRTQQEDSAVYLCASSLGGVAGVNEQYFGPGTRLTVT.

The genes are TRBV6-5 and TRBJ2-3; D ambiguous. The CDR3 loop spans 16 amino acids. Germline values: CDR1 MNHEY, CDR2 SVGAGI. Trimming took 2 bases from V and 8 from J, leaving 20 bases between them. The CDR3 region is CASSYERRLQSVTQYF. DNA for the CDR3: TGTGCCAGCAGTTACGAAAGACGGCTTCAATCTGTTACGCAGTATTTT.

J is TRBJ1-1 and V is TRBV7-6, with D hard to call. Germline-derived CDR1 and CDR2 are SGHVS and FNYEAQ. The V end lost 3 bases, the J end lost 1 base, and 9 bases lay between the germline ends. The CDR3 is made up of 14 amino acids. In DNA form, the CDR3 reads TGTGCCAGCAGCTTTGGGCTGGGGAACACTGAAGCTTTCTTT. It yields the protein CASSFGLGNTEAFF.

This rearrangement joins TRBV7-6 to TRBJ2-7, with D unclear. The germline gives CDR1 SGHVS, CDR2 FNYEAQ. This CDR3 comprises 13 residues. Trimming removed 5 bases from V and 3 bases from J, with 11 bases in between. The CDR3 reads CASSKGGDYEQYF. The CDR3 bases are TGTGCCAGCAGCAAGGGCGGAGACTACGAGCAGTACTTC.

Here the CDR3 reads CASTPWTGEENTIYF. CDR3 DNA sequence: TGTGCCAGCACCCCTTGGACAGGGGAGGAAAACACCATATATTTT. The gene calls are TRBV7-2 and TRBJ1-3, with 9 bases lining up with TRBD1. The CDR3 is 15 residues long. J was trimmed by 6 bases and V by 7 bases; bases with no gene match: 10. In germline, CDR1 is SGHTA, CDR2 FQGNSA. Drawing the rest from reference TRBV7-2 and TRBJ1-3, the complete variable domain is GAGVSQSPSNKVTEKGKDVELRCDPISGHTALYWYRQSLGQGLEFLIYFQGNSAPDKSGLPSDRFSAERTGGSVSTLTIQRTQQEDSAVYLCASTPWTGEENTIYFGEGSWLTVV.

This sequence joins TRBV9 and TRBJ2-7; D gene unclear. The CDR3 spans 14 residues. Between the trimmed V and J ends, which lost 0 bases and 2 bases, there was a span of 9 bases. Germline V CDR1 and CDR2: SGDLS, YYNGEE. The CDR3 region has the DNA TGTGCCAGCAGCGTAGGTCAGGACCCCTACGAGCAGTACTTC. Residues: CASSVGQDPYEQYF.

This clonotype was counted only a few times. This chain connects TRBV20-1 to TRBJ1-6; perhaps TRBD1 as D (5 bases). V shed 3 bases and J shed 0 bases, with 12 bases lying between them. CDR1 is DFQATT and CDR2 is SNEGSKA in the germline V gene (reference sequence). The CDR3 totals 16 residues. CDR3 in amino acids: CSASPGTSSYNSPLHF. Written as DNA, the CDR3 is TGCAGTGCTAGCCCAGGGACGAGCTCCTATAATTCACCCCTCCACTTT.

This clonotype was recorded only once. CDR3 sequence (DNA): TGTGCCAGCAGCTCCGGGACTAGCGCAGATACGCAGTATTTT. Its protein product is CASSSGTSADTQYF. The chain combines TRBV7-2 with TRBJ2-3; 10 bases are shared with TRBD2. Germline loops: CDR1 SGHTA, CDR2 FQGNSA. The CDR3 is 14 residues long. V dropped 4 bases and J dropped 4; count of bases not matched to a gene: 2.

This clonotype was seen more than once but under ten times. V and J are TRBV6-5 and TRBJ2-7, with TRBD1 matching over 7 bases. Germline V gene data show CDR1 as MNHEY and CDR2 as SVGAGI. V was clipped by 6 bases and J by 6 bases; unmatched bases: 14. The CDR3 consists of 15 residues. CDR3 region: CASSYLRQGTGEQYF. The CDR3 DNA sequence: TGTGCCAGCAGCTACCTGAGACAGGGCACGGGCGAGCAGTACTTC.

DNA for the CDR3: TGCAGTGCTAGAGGGGCGAGAAGCTCTGGGGCCAACGTCCTGACTTTC. Its protein product is CSARGARSSGANVLTF. The gene calls are TRBV20-1 and TRBJ2-6; D not certain. Germline CDR1 reads DFQATT; CDR2 reads SNEGSKA (reference sequence). CDR3 length: 16 amino acids. V lost 1 base and J 0 bases, leaving 10 bases between the germline ends.

The chain joins TRBV14 to TRBJ1-3; TRBD1 matches at 8 bases. V was clipped by 2 bases and J by 4 bases; unmatched bases: 4. Germline assignment: CDR1 SGHDN and CDR2 FVKESK. The CDR3 totals 15 residues. CDR3 region: CASSQFQGAGNTIYF. In DNA form, the CDR3 reads TGTGCCAGCAGCCAATTCCAGGGGGCAGGAAACACCATATATTTT.

The rearrangement links TRBV5-4 to TRBJ2-7; 7 bases agree with TRBD1. The trim removed 4 bases at V and 5 bases at J, leaving 6 bases unmatched. This CDR3 is built from 13 residues. Germline V gene sequence: CDR1 SGHNT, CDR2 YYREEE (reference sequence). CDR3 nucleotide sequence: TGTGCCAGCAGCCGGACAGGCTTGCACGAGCAGTACTTC. Translating gives CASSRTGLHEQYF.

The J gene is TRBJ1-2, the V gene TRBV27, with D maybe TRBD1 (5 bases). Germline V lookup: CDR1 MNHEY, CDR2 SMNVEV (reference sequence). V lost 7 bases and J lost 2, with 17 bases in between. The CDR3 is 15 residues long. The CDR3 region is CASTRLWGANYGYTF. In DNA, the CDR3 is TGTGCCAGCACCCGATTGTGGGGCGCGAACTATGGCTACACCTTC.

The rearrangement links TRBV6-2 or TRBV6-3 to TRBJ1-5; tentatively, D is TRBD1 (6 bases). The CDR3 is made up of 14 amino acids. Germline values: CDR1 MNHEY, CDR2 SVGEGT. Between the trimmed V and J ends, which lost 3 bases and 5 bases, there was a span of 11 bases. CDR3 nucleotides: TGTGCCAGCAGTTATTTACAGGGACATCAGCCCCAGCATTTT. Translated: CASSYLQGHQPQHF.

V is TRBV27 and J is TRBJ2-2, with D unclear. V was trimmed by 5 bases and J by 0 bases, leaving 4 bases between them. The CDR3 loop spans 13 amino acids. The germline V gene has CDR1 MNHEY and CDR2 SMNVEV (reference sequence). In DNA, the CDR3 is TGTGCCAGCAGTAACTCGAACACCGGGGAGCTGTTTTTT. This sequence encodes CASSNSNTGELFF.

This chain uses TRBV20-1 with TRBJ1-6; D gene uncertain. Per the germline V gene, CDR1 is DFQATT and CDR2 is SNEGSKA (reference sequence). V lost 5 bases to trimming and J lost 7 bases, with 15 bases between them. The CDR3 loop spans 14 amino acids. The CDR3 loop is CSAPGDWMNSPLHF. The CDR3 DNA follows: TGCAGTGCTCCGGGAGACTGGATGAATTCACCCCTCCACTTT.

The chain couples TRBV28 to TRBJ1-5; D remains ambiguous. V shed 5 bases and J shed 0 bases, with 5 bases lying between them. The CDR3 runs to 13 residues. Per germline, CDR1 MDHEN and CDR2 SYDVKM. CDR3: CASSTLSNQPQHF. DNA of the CDR3: TGTGCCAGCAGTACCCTTAGCAATCAGCCCCAGCATTTT.